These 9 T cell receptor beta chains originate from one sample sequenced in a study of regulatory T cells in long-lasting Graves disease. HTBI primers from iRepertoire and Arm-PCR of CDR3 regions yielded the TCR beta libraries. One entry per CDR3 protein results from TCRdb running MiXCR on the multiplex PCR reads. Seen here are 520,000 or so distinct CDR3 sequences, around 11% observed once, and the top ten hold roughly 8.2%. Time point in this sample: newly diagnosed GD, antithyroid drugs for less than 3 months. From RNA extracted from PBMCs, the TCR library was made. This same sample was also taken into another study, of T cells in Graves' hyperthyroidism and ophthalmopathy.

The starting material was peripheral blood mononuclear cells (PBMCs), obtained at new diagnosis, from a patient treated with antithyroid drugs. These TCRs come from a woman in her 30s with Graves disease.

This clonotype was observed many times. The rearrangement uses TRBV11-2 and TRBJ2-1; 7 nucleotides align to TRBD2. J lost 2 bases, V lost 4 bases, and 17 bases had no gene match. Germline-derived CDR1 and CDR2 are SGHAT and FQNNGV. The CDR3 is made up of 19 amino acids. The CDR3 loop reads CASSWIRTSRVRTYNEQFF. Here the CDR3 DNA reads TGTGCCAGCAGCTGGATCCGGACTAGTCGGGTACGGACCTACAATGAGCAGTTCTTC. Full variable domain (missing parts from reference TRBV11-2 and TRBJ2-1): EAGVAQSPRYKIIEKRQSVAFWCNPISGHATLYWYQQILGQGPKLLIQFQNNGVVDDSQLPKDRFSAERLKGVDSTLKIQPAKLEDSAVYLCASSWIRTSRVRTYNEQFFGPGTRLTVL.

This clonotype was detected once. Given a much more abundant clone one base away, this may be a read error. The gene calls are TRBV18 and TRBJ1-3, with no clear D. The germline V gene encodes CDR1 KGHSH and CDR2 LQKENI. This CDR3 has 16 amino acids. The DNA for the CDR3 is TGTGCCAGCTCACCCCGACACCTGACCTCTGGAAGCACCATATATTTT. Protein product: CASSPRHLTSGSTIYF.

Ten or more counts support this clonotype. Here the CDR3 DNA reads TGTGCCAGCAGGACTAACCCCGGACTAGCGGGAGCTCCCCACACAGATACGCAGTATTTT. Amino acids: CASRTNPGLAGAPHTDTQYF. The chain employs TRBV7-2 and TRBJ2-3; 13 bases are a match to TRBD2. This CDR3 spans 20 amino acids. The junction had 17 bases not matched to a gene; V was cut back by 6 bases and J by 2 bases. From germline, CDR1 is SGHTA and CDR2 FQGNSA.

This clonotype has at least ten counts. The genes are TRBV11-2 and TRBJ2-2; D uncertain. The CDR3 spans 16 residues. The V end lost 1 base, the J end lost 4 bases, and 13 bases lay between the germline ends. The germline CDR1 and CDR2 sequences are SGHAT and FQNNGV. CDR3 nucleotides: TGTGCCAGCAGCTTAGCGCCGCGCGGATCCACCGGGGAGCTGTTTTTT. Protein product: CASSLAPRGSTGELFF.

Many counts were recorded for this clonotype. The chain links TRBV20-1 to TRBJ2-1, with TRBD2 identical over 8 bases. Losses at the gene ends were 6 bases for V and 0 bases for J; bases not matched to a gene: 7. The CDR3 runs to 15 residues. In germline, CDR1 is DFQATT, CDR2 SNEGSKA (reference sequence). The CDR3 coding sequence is TGCAGTGCCCGGTTAGCGGGGAGCTCCTACAATGAGCAGTTCTTC. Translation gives CSARLAGSSYNEQFF.

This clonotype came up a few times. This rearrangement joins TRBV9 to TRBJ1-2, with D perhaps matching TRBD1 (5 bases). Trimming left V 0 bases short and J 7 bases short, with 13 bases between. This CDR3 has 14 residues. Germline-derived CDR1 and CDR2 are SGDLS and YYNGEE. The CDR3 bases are TGTGCCAGCAGCGTAGGGGGGGGAGGCTTTGGCTACACCTTC. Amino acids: CASSVGGGGFGYTF.

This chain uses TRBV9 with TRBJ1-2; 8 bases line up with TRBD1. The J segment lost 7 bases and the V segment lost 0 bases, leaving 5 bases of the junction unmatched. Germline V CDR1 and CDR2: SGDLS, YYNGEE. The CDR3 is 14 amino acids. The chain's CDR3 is CASSVADRGSGYTF. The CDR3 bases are TGTGCCAGCAGCGTAGCTGACAGGGGAAGTGGCTACACCTTC.

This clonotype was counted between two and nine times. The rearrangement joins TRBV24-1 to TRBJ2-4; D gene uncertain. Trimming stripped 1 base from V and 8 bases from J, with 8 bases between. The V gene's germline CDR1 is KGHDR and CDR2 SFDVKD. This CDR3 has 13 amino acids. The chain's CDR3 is CATSDFEKDIQYF. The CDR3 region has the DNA TGTGCCACCAGTGATTTCGAGAAGGACATTCAGTACTTC.

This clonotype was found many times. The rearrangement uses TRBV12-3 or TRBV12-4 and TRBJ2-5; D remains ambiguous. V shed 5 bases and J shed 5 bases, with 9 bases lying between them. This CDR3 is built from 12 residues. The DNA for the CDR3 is TGTGCCAGCAGTAACCGGGTGGAGACCCAGTACTTC. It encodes CASSNRVETQYF.